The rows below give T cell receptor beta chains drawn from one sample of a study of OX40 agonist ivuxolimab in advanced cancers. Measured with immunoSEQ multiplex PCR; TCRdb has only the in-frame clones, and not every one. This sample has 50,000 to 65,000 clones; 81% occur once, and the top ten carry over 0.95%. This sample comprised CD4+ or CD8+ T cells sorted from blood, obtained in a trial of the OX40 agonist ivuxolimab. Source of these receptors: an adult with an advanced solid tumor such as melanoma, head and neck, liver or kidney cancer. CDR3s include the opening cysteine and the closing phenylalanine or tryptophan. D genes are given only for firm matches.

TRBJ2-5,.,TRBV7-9,CASSSTRNQETQYF
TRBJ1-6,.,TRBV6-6,CASSYRQGNSPLHF
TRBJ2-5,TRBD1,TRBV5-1,CASSLTGGQETQYF
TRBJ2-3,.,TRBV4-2,CASSQELSGGGTDTQYF
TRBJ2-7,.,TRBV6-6,CASSYSGARYEQYF
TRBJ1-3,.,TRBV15,CATSRSGRSGNTIYF
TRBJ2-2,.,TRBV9,CASSPGQGGAGELFF
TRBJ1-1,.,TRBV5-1,CASSKTTSLNTEAFF
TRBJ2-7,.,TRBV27,CASRLGQGYYEQYF
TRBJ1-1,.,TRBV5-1,CASSTTAYTEAFF
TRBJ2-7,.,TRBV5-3,CASSRTGYEQYF
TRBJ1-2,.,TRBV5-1,CASSLGSVQSSGYTF
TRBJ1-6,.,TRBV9,CASSDRGILPLHF
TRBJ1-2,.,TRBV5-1,CASSMRGEYGYTF
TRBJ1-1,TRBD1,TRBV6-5,CASSKLTGVGEAFF
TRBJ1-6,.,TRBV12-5,CASGSEISPLHF
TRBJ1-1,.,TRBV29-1,CSVLTVNTEAFF
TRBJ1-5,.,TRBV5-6,CASSLGQGSGPQHF
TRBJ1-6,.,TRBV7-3,CASSPRWNSPLHF
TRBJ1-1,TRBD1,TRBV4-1,CASSQDSGTGGTKKKNTEAFF
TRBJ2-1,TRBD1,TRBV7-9,CASSRDRGYNEQFF
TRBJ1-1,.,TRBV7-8,CASSLDLGTTEAFF
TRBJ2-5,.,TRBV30,CAWSLGVEVGTQYF
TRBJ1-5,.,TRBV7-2,CASSLEGDQPQHF
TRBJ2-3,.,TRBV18,CASSPIRGTDTQYF
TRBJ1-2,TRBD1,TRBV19,CASTKTGHGYTF